The clone carrying this T cell receptor (beta chain) was counted a single time. Germline CDR1 reads SQVTM; CDR2 reads ANQGSEA. Trimming cost V 6 bases and J 0 bases, with 17 bases left between them. The CDR3 has 16 residues. Stable disease denoted Graves' hyperthyroidism without ophthalmopathy progression within 18 months. This sample stems from a study of T cells in Graves' hyperthyroidism and ophthalmopathy. Study-level information: Staff took peripheral blood when the initial diagnosis was made, before any treatment began.

Authors of the study amplified TCR beta CDR3 regions from RNA transcripts. Using the HTBI primer set, a first-round RT-PCR was run on the TCR CDR3. MiXCR was run by TCRdb on the multiplex PCR reads, yielding one entry per CDR3 protein. The sample has some 800,000 distinct CDR3 sequences; approximately 40% are singletons. This TCR derives from a man aged 18 to 30 with Graves' hyperthyroidism. The sample was blood. The chain has TRBV29-1 and TRBJ2-2; D might be TRBD1 (7 bases). Written as DNA, the CDR3 is TGCAGCGTCGAGGGGGCGGAGGGGCCGAACACCGGGGAGCTGTTTTTT. Translation gives CSVEGAEGPNTGELFF.